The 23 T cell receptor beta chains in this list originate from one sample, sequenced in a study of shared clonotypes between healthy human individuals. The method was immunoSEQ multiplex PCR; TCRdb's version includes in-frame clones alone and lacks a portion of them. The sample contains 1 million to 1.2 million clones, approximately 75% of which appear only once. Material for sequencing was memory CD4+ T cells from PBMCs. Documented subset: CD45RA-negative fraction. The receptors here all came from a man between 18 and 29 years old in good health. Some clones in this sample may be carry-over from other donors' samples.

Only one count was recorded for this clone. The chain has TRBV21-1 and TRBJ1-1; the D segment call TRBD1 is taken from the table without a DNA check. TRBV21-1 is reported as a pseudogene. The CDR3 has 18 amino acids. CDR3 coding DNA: TGTGCCAGCACCAAACGGGGACAGGGGTCCCCCATGAACACTGAAGCTTTCTTT. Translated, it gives CASTKRGQGSPMNTEAFF.

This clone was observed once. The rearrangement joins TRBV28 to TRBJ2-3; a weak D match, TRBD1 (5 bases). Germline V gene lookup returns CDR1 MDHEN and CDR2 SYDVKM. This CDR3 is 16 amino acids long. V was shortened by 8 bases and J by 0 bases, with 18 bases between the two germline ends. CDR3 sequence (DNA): TGTGCCAGCTCCGGCTTTGGGGCGGAAAGCACAGATACGCAGTATTTT. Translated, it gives CASSGFGAESTDTQYF.

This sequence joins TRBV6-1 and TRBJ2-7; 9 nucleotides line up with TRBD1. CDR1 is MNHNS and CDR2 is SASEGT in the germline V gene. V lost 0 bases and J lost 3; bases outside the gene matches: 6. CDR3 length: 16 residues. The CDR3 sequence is CASSEAKGQGFYEQYF. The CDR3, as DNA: TGTGCCAGCAGTGAAGCGAAGGGACAGGGTTTCTACGAGCAGTACTTC.

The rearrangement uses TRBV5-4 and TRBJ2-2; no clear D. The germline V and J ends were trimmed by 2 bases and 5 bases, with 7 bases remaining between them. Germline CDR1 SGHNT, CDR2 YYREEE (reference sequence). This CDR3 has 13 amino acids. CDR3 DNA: TGTGCCAGCAGCTTCCCAAGAACCGGGGAGCTGTTTTTT. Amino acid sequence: CASSFPRTGELFF.

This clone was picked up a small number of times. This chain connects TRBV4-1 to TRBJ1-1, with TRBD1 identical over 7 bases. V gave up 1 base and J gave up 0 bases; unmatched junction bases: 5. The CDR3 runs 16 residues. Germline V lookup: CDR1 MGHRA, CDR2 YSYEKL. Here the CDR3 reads CASSQARQGVNTEAFF. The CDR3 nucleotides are TGCGCCAGCAGCCAAGCTAGACAGGGTGTGAACACTGAAGCTTTCTTT.

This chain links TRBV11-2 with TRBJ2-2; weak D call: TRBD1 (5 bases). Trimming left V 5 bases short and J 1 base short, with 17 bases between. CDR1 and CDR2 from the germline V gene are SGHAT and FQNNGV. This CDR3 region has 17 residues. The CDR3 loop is CASSPHRHTGNTGELFF. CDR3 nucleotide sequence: TGTGCCAGCAGCCCTCACCGACATACAGGGAACACCGGGGAGCTGTTTTTT.

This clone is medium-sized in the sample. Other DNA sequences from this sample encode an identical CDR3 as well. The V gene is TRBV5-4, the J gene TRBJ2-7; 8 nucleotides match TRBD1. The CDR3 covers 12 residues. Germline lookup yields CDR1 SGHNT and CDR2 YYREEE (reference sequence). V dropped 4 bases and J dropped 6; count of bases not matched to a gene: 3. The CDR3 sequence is CASSPGGGEQYF. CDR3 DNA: TGTGCCAGCAGCCCAGGGGGCGGCGAGCAGTACTTC.

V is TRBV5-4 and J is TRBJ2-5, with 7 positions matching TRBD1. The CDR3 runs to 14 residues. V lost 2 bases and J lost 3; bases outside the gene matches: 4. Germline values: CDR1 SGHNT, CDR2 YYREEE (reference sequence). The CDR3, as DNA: TGTGCCAGCAGCTTCGGGACAGACGAAGAGACCCAGTACTTC. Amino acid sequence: CASSFGTDEETQYF.

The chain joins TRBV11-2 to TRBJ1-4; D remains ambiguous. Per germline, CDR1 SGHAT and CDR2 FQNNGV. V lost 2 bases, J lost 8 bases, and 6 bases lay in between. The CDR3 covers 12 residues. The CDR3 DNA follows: TGTGCCAGCAGCTTACTGGGCGAAAAACTGTTTTTT. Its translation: CASSLLGEKLFF. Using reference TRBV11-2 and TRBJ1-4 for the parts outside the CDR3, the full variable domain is EAGVAQSPRYKIIEKRQSVAFWCNPISGHATLYWYQQILGQGPKLLIQFQNNGVVDDSQLPKDRFSAERLKGVDSTLKIQPAKLEDSAVYLCASSLLGEKLFFGSGTQLSVL.

CDR3: CASSQVGGGEQYF. Written as DNA, the CDR3 is TGTGCCAGCAGCCAGGTGGGGGGCGGAGAGCAGTACTTC. The chain recombines TRBV11-2 with TRBJ2-7; the D gene could be TRBD1 or TRBD2 (6 bases each). The ends were cut back, 5 bases at V and 7 bases at J, with 15 bases in the middle. Germline V lookup: CDR1 SGHAT, CDR2 FQNNGV. This CDR3 region has 13 residues.

The CDR3 is CASSISGRGPYEQYF. DNA for the CDR3: TGTGCCAGCAGTATTAGCGGGAGGGGCCCCTACGAGCAGTACTTC. This chain connects TRBV2 to TRBJ2-7; 11 nucleotides align to TRBD2. CDR3 length equals 15 residues. Germline CDR1 reads SNHLY; CDR2 reads FYNNEI. Losses at the gene ends were 5 bases for V and 2 bases for J; bases not matched to a gene: 5. The full variable domain, with the rest looked up from reference TRBV2 and TRBJ2-7, is EPEVTQTPSHQVTQMGQEVILRCVPISNHLYFYWYRQILGQKVEFLVSFYNNEISEKSEIFDDQFSVERPDGSNFTLKIRSTKLEDSAMYFCASSISGRGPYEQYFGPGTRLTVT.

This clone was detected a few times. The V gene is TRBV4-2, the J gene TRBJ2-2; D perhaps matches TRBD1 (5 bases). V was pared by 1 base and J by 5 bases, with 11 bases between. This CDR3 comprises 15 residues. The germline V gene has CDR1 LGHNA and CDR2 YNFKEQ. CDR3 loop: CASSQGQGTTGELFF. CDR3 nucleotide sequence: TGTGCCAGCAGCCAAGGGCAGGGAACAACCGGGGAGCTGTTTTTT.

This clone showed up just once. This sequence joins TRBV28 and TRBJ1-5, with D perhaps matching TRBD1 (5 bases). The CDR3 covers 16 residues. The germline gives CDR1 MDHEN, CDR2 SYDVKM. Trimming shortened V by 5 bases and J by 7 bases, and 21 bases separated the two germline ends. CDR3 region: CASSTRSGGRRQPQHF. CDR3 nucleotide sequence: TGTGCCAGCAGTACAAGGAGTGGGGGACGTAGGCAGCCCCAGCATTTT.

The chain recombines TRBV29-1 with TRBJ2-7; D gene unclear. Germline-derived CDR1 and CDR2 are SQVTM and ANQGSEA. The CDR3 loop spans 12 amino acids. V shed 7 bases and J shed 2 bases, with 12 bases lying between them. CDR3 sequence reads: CSARTVTYEQYF. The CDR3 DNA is TGCAGCGCCAGGACCGTAACCTACGAGCAGTACTTC.

The CDR3 protein is CASSFGRGGQTQYF. The CDR3, as DNA: TGTGCCAGCAGCTTCGGACGGGGAGGCCAGACCCAGTACTTC. This chain joins TRBV7-2 and TRBJ2-5, with D maybe TRBD2 (6 bases). CDR1 SGHTA and CDR2 FQGNSA come from the germline V gene. Trimming took 3 bases from V and 6 from J, leaving 14 bases between them. The length of the CDR3 is 14 residues.

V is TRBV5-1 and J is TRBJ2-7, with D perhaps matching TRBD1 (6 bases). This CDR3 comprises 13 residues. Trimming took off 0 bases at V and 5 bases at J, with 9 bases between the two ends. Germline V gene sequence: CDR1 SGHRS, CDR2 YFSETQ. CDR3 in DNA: TGCGCCAGCAGCTTGGACAGGGCCCACGAGCAGTACTTC. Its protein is CASSLDRAHEQYF.

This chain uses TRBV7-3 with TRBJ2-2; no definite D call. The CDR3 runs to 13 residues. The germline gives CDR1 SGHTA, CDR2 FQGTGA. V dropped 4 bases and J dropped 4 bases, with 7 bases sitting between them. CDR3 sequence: CASSSDSTGELFF. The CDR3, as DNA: TGTGCCAGCAGCTCCGACTCCACCGGGGAGCTGTTTTTT.

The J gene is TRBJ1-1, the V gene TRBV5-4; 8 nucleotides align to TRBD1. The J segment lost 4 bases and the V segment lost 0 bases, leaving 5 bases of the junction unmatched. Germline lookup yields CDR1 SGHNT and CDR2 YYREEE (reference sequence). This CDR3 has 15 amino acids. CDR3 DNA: TGTGCCAGCAGCTTGGACGACAGGGGACGCACTGAAGCTTTCTTT. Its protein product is CASSLDDRGRTEAFF.

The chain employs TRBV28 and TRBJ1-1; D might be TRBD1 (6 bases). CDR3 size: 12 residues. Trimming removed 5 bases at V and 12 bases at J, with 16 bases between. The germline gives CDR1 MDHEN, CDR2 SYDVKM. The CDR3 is CASSLRDKSPFF. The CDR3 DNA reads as TGTGCCAGCAGTCTACGGGACAAGTCTCCTTTCTTT.

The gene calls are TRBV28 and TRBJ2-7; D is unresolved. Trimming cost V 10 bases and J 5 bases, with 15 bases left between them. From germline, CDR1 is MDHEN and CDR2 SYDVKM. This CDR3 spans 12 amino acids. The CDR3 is CATFDQVNEQYF. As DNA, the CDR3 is TGTGCCACGTTTGATCAGGTCAACGAGCAGTACTTC.

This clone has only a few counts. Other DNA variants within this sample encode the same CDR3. The DNA of the CDR3 is TGTGCCATCAGTGAGGGACTTAGCAATCAGCCCCAGCATTTT. Amino acid sequence: CAISEGLSNQPQHF. This chain connects TRBV10-3 to TRBJ1-5; D uncertain. CDR1 ENHRY and CDR2 SYGVKD come from the germline V gene. V lost 2 bases and J lost 0, with 5 bases in between. This CDR3 is 14 amino acids long.

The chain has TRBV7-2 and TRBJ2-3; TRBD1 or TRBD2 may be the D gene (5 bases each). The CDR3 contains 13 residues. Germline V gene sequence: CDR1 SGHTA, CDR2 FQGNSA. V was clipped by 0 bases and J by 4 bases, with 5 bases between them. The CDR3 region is CASSLAGPDTQYF. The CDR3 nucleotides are TGTGCCAGCAGCTTAGCGGGACCAGATACGCAGTATTTT.

The CDR3: CASRGGRGSYNEQFF. The CDR3, as DNA: TGCGCCAGCAGAGGCGGGAGGGGCTCCTACAATGAGCAGTTCTTC. The rearrangement links TRBV10-1 to TRBJ2-1, with 9 bases fitting TRBD2. The CDR3 covers 15 residues. Germline-derived CDR1 and CDR2 are WNHNN and SYGVQD (reference sequence). The ends lost 6 bases at V and 0 bases at J; junction bases unmatched: 3.